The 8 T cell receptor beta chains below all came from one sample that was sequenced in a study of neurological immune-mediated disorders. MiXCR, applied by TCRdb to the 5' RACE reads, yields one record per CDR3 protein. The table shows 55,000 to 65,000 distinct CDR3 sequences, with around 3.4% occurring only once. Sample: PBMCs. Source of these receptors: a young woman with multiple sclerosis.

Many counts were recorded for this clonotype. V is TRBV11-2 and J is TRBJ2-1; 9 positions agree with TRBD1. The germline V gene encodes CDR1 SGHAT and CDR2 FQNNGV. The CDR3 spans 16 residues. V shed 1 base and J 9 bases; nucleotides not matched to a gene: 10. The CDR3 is CASSLVGTGIRIEQFF. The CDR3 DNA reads TGTGCCAGCAGCTTAGTAGGGACAGGGATACGTATTGAGCAGTTCTTC.

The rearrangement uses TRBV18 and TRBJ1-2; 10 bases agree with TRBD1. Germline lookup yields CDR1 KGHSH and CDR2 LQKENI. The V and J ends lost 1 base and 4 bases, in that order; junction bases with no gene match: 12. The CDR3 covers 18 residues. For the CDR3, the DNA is TGTGCCAGCTCACCACGCCGACAGGGGGCTACGGATACCTATGGCTACACCTTC. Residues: CASSPRRQGATDTYGYTF.

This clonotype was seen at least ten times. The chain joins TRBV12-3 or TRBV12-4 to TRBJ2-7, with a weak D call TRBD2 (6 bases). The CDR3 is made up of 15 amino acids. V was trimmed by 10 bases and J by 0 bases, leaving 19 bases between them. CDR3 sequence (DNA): TGTGCCACCCTTGCCCGTCTCGGGAGCTCCTACGAGCAGTACTTC. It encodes CATLARLGSSYEQYF.

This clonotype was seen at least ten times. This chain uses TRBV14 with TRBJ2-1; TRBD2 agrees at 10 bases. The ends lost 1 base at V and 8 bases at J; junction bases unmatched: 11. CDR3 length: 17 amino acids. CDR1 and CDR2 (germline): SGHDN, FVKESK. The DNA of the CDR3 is TGTGCCAGCAGCCAAGGTGCCCAGCGGGAGGGCAAGGATGAGCAGTTCTTC. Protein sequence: CASSQGAQREGKDEQFF.

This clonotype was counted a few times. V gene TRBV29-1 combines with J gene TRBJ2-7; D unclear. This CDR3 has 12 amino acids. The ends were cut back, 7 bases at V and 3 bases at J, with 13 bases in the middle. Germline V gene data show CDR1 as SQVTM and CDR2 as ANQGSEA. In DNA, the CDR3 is TGCAGCGCCGCCGGTACCTTCTACGAGCAGTACTTC. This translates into CSAAGTFYEQYF.

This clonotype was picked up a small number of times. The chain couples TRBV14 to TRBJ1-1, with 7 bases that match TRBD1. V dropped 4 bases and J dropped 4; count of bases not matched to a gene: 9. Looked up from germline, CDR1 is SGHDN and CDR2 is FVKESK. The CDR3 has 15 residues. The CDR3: CASSRRQGMGTEAFF. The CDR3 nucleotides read TGTGCCAGCAGCCGACGACAGGGAATGGGCACTGAAGCTTTCTTT.

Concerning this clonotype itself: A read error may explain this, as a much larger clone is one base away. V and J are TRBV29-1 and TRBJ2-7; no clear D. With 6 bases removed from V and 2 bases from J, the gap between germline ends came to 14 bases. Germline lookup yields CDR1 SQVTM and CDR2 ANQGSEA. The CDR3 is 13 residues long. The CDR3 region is CSVETVYTYEQYF. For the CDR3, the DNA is TGCAGCGTGGAAACGGTATACACCTACGAGCAGTACTTC.

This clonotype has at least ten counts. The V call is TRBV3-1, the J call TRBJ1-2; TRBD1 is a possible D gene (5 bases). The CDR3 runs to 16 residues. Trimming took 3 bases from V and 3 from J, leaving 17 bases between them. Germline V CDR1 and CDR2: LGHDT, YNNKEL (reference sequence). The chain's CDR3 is CASSQIGGYGDYGYTF. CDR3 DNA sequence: TGTGCCAGCAGCCAGATTGGGGGATACGGAGACTATGGCTACACCTTC.